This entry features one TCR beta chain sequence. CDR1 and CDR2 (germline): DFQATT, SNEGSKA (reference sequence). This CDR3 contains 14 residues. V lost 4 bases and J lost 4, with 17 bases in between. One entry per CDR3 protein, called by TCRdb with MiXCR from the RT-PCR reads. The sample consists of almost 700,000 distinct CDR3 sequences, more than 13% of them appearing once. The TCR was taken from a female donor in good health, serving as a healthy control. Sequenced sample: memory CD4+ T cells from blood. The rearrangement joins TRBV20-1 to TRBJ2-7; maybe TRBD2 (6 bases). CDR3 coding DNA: TGCAGTGCTATTCCCCGGGACGGGGGTTACGAGCAGTACTTC. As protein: CSAIPRDGGYEQYF.